This T cell receptor (beta chain) originates from a study of T cell changes during pregnancy in multiple sclerosis. The CDR3 has 14 residues. The germline V gene has CDR1 MNHEY and CDR2 SMNVEV (reference sequence). V was pared by 4 bases and J by 7 bases, with 3 bases of the junction left unmatched. Libraries were prepared by immunoSEQ multiplex PCR; TCRdb keeps only in-frame clonotypes and omits some of them. Of some 100,000 clones detected, around 94% appear once; the ten largest clones hold 0.95% to 1.5%. Of note for this clone: Other nucleotide sequences in the sample specify the same CDR3.

Here the sequenced sample was peripheral blood, taken in the second trimester of pregnancy. The V call is TRBV27, the J call TRBJ2-7, with TRBD2 matching 14 bases. The clonotype was recovered from a female donor with multiple sclerosis, enrolled in a pregnancy study. As DNA, the CDR3 is TGTGCCAGCAGTTCGGGACTAGCGGGAGTAGAGCAGTACTTC. Its translation is CASSSGLAGVEQYF.